One sample yielded the 28 T cell receptor beta chains listed below, sequenced in a study of identifying expanded T cells in peripheral blood. Only in-frame clones appear in the TCRdb table, and some are missing; sequencing was by immunoSEQ multiplex PCR. The table includes tens of thousands of clones, approximately 86% detected once. The specimen was blood. The origin of the receptors is a person between 18 and 69 years old in good health.

The chain combines TRBV14 with TRBJ1-2; weak D call: TRBD1 (5 bases). V lost 1 base, J lost 7 bases, and 16 bases lay in between. CDR1 and CDR2 from the germline V gene are SGHDN and FVKESK. This CDR3 region has 15 residues. CDR3 bases: TGTGCCAGCAGCCAAGTCGGGGCTTTAGGTGGTGGCTACACCTTC. Translation gives CASSQVGALGGGYTF.

This clone was detected only once. V and J are TRBV5-1 and TRBJ1-1; TRBD1 might be the D (5 bases). The CDR3 loop spans 17 amino acids. Germline loops: CDR1 SGHRS, CDR2 YFSETQ. Trimming left V 4 bases short and J 4 bases short, with 23 bases between. The chain's CDR3 is CASSLGTASRSGTEAFF. CDR3 bases: TGCGCCAGCAGCCTCGGGACGGCCTCCAGGTCTGGCACTGAAGCTTTCTTT.

V usage is TRBV6-5 and J usage is TRBJ2-7; 11 bases map to TRBD1. The CDR3 spans 15 residues. Germline CDR1 and CDR2: MNHEY and SVGAGI. Trimming removed 5 bases from V and 0 bases from J; junction bases left unmatched: 3. The CDR3 here is CASSKGQGVSYEQYF. In DNA, the CDR3 is TGTGCCAGCAGTAAGGGACAGGGGGTCTCCTACGAGCAGTACTTC.

The CDR3 protein is CASSLGRGEQYF. DNA for the CDR3: TGTGCCAGCAGCTTGGGGAGGGGCGAGCAGTACTTC. This chain connects TRBV5-8 to TRBJ2-7, with D maybe TRBD2 (6 bases). Per the germline V gene, CDR1 is SGHTS and CDR2 is YDEGEE. With 0 bases removed from V and 6 bases from J, the gap between germline ends came to 7 bases. This CDR3 comprises 12 residues.

This clone was detected once. The J gene is TRBJ2-7, the V gene TRBV11-3; 12 bases are shared with TRBD1. Trimming removed 3 bases from V and 4 bases from J; junction bases left unmatched: 10. The CDR3 length is 17 residues. Germline CDR1 SGHNT, CDR2 YENEEA. CDR3 loop: CASSLEKGGQGAYEQYF. CDR3 in DNA: TGTGCCAGCAGCTTGGAAAAGGGGGGACAGGGGGCATACGAGCAGTACTTC.

This chain links TRBV7-3 with TRBJ1-6, with D uncertain. V was pared by 2 bases and J by 7 bases, with 3 bases between. Germline values: CDR1 SGHTA, CDR2 FQGTGA. The CDR3 covers 12 residues. CDR3 protein: CASSLGNSPLHF. The CDR3, as DNA: TGTGCCAGCAGCTTAGGGAATTCACCCCTCCACTTT. Drawing the rest from reference TRBV7-3 and TRBJ1-6, the complete variable domain is GAGVSQTPSNKVTEKGKYVELRCDPISGHTALYWYRQSLGQGPEFLIYFQGTGAADDSGLPNDRFFAVRPEGSVSTLKIQRTERGDSAVYLCASSLGNSPLHFGNGTRLTVT.

This rearrangement joins TRBV7-3 to TRBJ2-7, with D hard to call. V was trimmed by 4 bases and J by 5 bases, leaving 12 bases between them. CDR3 length: 13 amino acids. Germline values: CDR1 SGHTA, CDR2 FQGTGA. The CDR3, as DNA: TGTGCCAGCAGCTCAGTCAATGGCGACGAGCAGTACTTC. It specifies CASSSVNGDEQYF.

This chain uses TRBV30 with TRBJ1-2; D is unclear. The CDR3 contains 14 residues. The V end lost 2 bases, the J end lost 1 base, and 11 bases lay between the germline ends. Germline loops: CDR1 GTSNPN, CDR2 SVGIG (reference sequence). The CDR3 DNA reads as TGTGCCTGGAGTCCACTCTCATATAACTATGGCTACACCTTC. Translating gives CAWSPLSYNYGYTF.

Concerning this clone itself: Other nucleotide sequences in the sample specify the same CDR3. The J gene is TRBJ2-1, the V gene TRBV5-1; D call uncertain. The CDR3 spans 16 residues. CDR1 and CDR2 from the germline V gene are SGHRS and YFSETQ. Trimming shortened V by 3 bases and J by 2 bases, and 15 bases separated the two germline ends. The CDR3 bases are TGCGCCAGCAGCTCAAGTCGAGGAGACGCCTACAATGAGCAGTTCTTC. This encodes CASSSSRGDAYNEQFF.

This chain connects TRBV18 to TRBJ2-1, with D unclear. Germline loops: CDR1 KGHSH, CDR2 LQKENI. With 3 bases removed from V and 4 bases from J, the gap between germline ends came to 4 bases. The length of the CDR3 is 12 residues. The CDR3 DNA follows: TGTGCCAGCTCACCTGCGTACAATGAGCAGTTCTTC. Translated: CASSPAYNEQFF.

The chain carries TRBV11-2 and TRBJ1-1; no firm D call. V lost 3 bases, J lost 3 bases, and 8 bases lay in between. CDR3 length: 13 amino acids. Germline lookup yields CDR1 SGHAT and CDR2 FQNNGV. CDR3 residues: CASSFVGDTEAFF. The DNA of the CDR3 is TGTGCCAGCAGCTTCGTAGGAGACACTGAAGCTTTCTTT.

CDR3 region: CASSPQPTGEISYEQYF. CDR3 DNA: TGTGCCAGCTCACCCCAACCTACAGGGGAAATATCCTACGAGCAGTACTTC. This chain links TRBV18 with TRBJ2-7; 7 positions agree with TRBD1. The CDR3 totals 17 residues. J was trimmed by 1 base and V by 3 bases; bases with no gene match: 12. CDR1 is KGHSH and CDR2 is LQKENI in the germline V gene.

The chain recombines TRBV4-2 with TRBJ1-1; D may be TRBD1 (5 bases). Trimming took off 4 bases at V and 3 bases at J, with 12 bases between the two ends. Germline loops: CDR1 LGHNA, CDR2 YNFKEQ. This CDR3 is built from 14 residues. The CDR3 DNA is TGTGCCAGCAGCCCTGAAGGGGACGACACTGAAGCTTTCTTT. Its translation is CASSPEGDDTEAFF.

The rearrangement joins TRBV5-6 to TRBJ2-7; 9 bases agree with TRBD1. Germline V gives CDR1 SGHDT, CDR2 YYEEEE. Losses at the gene ends were 0 bases for V and 6 bases for J; bases not matched to a gene: 4. The CDR3 extends over 14 amino acids. CDR3 sequence (DNA): TGTGCCAGCAGCTTGGGTACAGGGGGCATCGAGCAGTACTTC. This gives the protein CASSLGTGGIEQYF. The whole variable domain, remainder taken from reference TRBV5-6 and TRBJ2-7, is DAGVTQSPTHLIKTRGQQVTLRCSPKSGHDTVSWYQQALGQGPQFIFQYYEEEERQRGNFPDRFSGHQFPNYSSELNVNALLLGDSALYLCASSLGTGGIEQYFGPGTRLTVT.

The chain employs TRBV5-1 and TRBJ1-1; TRBD1 aligns across 8 bases. Germline CDR1 and CDR2: SGHRS and YFSETQ. The CDR3 contains 15 residues. The junction had 9 bases not matched to a gene; V was cut back by 7 bases and J by 1 base. In DNA, the CDR3 is TGCGCCAGCCGAGGGGCCGGACAGGGGAACACTGAAGCTTTCTTT. Residues: CASRGAGQGNTEAFF.

This clone was seen more than once but under ten times. V is TRBV18 and J is TRBJ1-2, with 10 bases matching TRBD1. Unmatched junction bases numbered 9, after V lost 3 bases and J lost 8 bases. The germline V gene has CDR1 KGHSH and CDR2 LQKENI. This CDR3 is 15 amino acids long. CDR3 residues: CASSPPGQGFRGYTF. The DNA of the CDR3 is TGTGCCAGCTCACCGCCGGGACAGGGGTTTCGGGGCTACACCTTC.

The V call is TRBV30, the J call TRBJ2-7, with a tentative D call TRBD1 (6 bases). This CDR3 contains 14 residues. Per the germline V gene, CDR1 is GTSNPN and CDR2 is SVGIG (reference sequence). The V gene lost 3 bases and the J gene lost 2 bases, with 14 bases spanning the gap. CDR3 in amino acids: CAWRSVGGPYEQYF. The CDR3 DNA follows: TGTGCCTGGAGATCAGTAGGGGGTCCCTACGAGCAGTACTTC.

The genes are TRBV27 and TRBJ2-2; no firm D call. Germline assignment: CDR1 MNHEY and CDR2 SMNVEV (reference sequence). Trimming stripped 8 bases from V and 0 bases from J, with 16 bases between. The CDR3 loop spans 16 amino acids. CDR3 sequence reads: CASGPRITTNTGELFF. Written as DNA, the CDR3 is TGTGCCAGCGGCCCTCGGATTACTACGAACACCGGGGAGCTGTTTTTT.

The V call is TRBV28, the J call TRBJ2-1; possibly TRBD1 for D (5 bases). V was cut by 2 bases and J by 2 bases, with 10 bases left in between. Germline CDR1 and CDR2: MDHEN and SYDVKM. The CDR3 runs to 15 residues. The CDR3 protein is CASSLGAATYNEQFF. The CDR3 nucleotides are TGTGCCAGCAGTTTAGGGGCAGCAACCTACAATGAGCAGTTCTTC.

The DNA for the CDR3 is TGCGCCAGCAGCTTAGAACAGACGACTAGCACAGATACGCAGTATTTT. It encodes CASSLEQTTSTDTQYF. V gene TRBV5-1 combines with J gene TRBJ2-3, with D hard to call. Trimming shortened V by 2 bases and J by 0 bases, and 13 bases separated the two germline ends. The CDR3 is made up of 16 amino acids. Germline-derived CDR1 and CDR2 are SGHRS and YFSETQ.

The CDR3 nucleotides are TGTGCCACCAGCCCACCAACCGGGACTAGCGGGGGGGAGTTCTTC. Protein product: CATSPPTGTSGGEFF. The chain is built from TRBV15 and TRBJ2-1; 16 nucleotides line up with TRBD2. Germline V gene sequence: CDR1 LNHNV, CDR2 YYDKDF (reference sequence). The CDR3 contains 15 residues. The J segment lost 14 bases and the V segment lost 5 bases, leaving 9 bases of the junction unmatched.

Sample share makes this clone medium-sized. This rearrangement joins TRBV2 to TRBJ1-2, with D possibly matching TRBD1 (5 bases). From germline, CDR1 is SNHLY and CDR2 FYNNEI. The germline V and J ends were trimmed by 3 bases and 1 base, with 9 bases remaining between them. The CDR3 totals 14 residues. The CDR3 loop is CASSDRGVNYGYTF. The CDR3 bases are TGTGCCAGCAGTGACAGAGGGGTTAACTATGGCTACACCTTC.

The rearrangement links TRBV14 to TRBJ2-1; D gene unclear. The V end lost 4 bases, the J end lost 0 bases, and 7 bases lay between the germline ends. The CDR3 has 14 amino acids. The germline V gene has CDR1 SGHDN and CDR2 FVKESK. CDR3: CASSPRVSYNEQFF. CDR3 bases: TGTGCCAGCAGCCCTAGGGTCTCCTACAATGAGCAGTTCTTC.

This clone was observed a single time. This chain uses TRBV7-9 with TRBJ2-7; a possible D gene is TRBD2 (6 bases). Germline V CDR1 and CDR2: SEHNR, FQNEAQ (reference sequence). V was cut by 3 bases and J by 4 bases, with 16 bases left in between. The CDR3 is 15 amino acids. CDR3 protein: CASSFGGIRDYEQYF. CDR3 bases: TGTGCCAGCAGCTTCGGGGGAATTCGCGATTACGAGCAGTACTTC.

J is TRBJ2-1 and V is TRBV12-5; 10 bases align to TRBD1. The CDR3 contains 15 residues. V lost 6 bases to trimming and J lost 7 bases; unmatched junction nucleotides: 9. Looked up from germline, CDR1 is LGHNT and CDR2 is FRNRAP. The chain's CDR3 is CASGPGTGERNEQFF. In DNA form, the CDR3 reads TGTGCTAGTGGCCCCGGGACAGGGGAAAGAAATGAGCAGTTCTTC.

The chain is built from TRBV9 and TRBJ1-1; TRBD1 might be the D (5 bases). CDR1 and CDR2 (germline): SGDLS, YYNGEE. This CDR3 comprises 13 residues. Trimming shortened V by 4 bases and J by 2 bases, and 9 bases separated the two germline ends. As DNA, the CDR3 is TGTGCCAGCAGCCCGGACATAAACACTGAAGCTTTCTTT. Amino acid sequence: CASSPDINTEAFF.

This chain links TRBV19 with TRBJ1-5; D not certain. The CDR3 length is 16 residues. CDR1 is LNHDA, CDR2 SQIVND, per germline (reference sequence). V lost 3 bases to trimming and J lost 3 bases, with 15 bases between them. The CDR3 reads CASSITNSNTNQPQHF. CDR3 DNA: TGTGCCAGTAGTATTACCAATTCCAATACCAATCAGCCCCAGCATTTT.

The chain couples TRBV5-1 to TRBJ2-5; 9 bases align to TRBD1. This CDR3 is built from 15 residues. V shed 2 bases and J 1 base; nucleotides not matched to a gene: 3. CDR1 SGHRS and CDR2 YFSETQ come from the germline V gene. CDR3 coding DNA: TGCGCCAGCAGCTTTACAGGGGGCATCCAAGAGACCCAGTACTTC. Translating gives CASSFTGGIQETQYF.